These 22 T cell receptor beta chains were all obtained from the same sample, sequenced in a study of blood T cells in healthy people across ages. Together with a sample-barcoded 5' primer, a J-beta primer mix was included in a second PCR lasting roughly 6 to 12 cycles. TCRdb recomputed calls from the 5' RACE reads with MiXCR, one row per CDR3 protein. The sample has 1 million or so distinct CDR3 sequences, roughly 45% seen once. The sequenced material came from blood. The receptors were gathered from a woman aged 55-75 years in good health.

V gene TRBV4-1 combines with J gene TRBJ2-2; 11 nucleotides line up with TRBD2. In germline, CDR1 is MGHRA, CDR2 YSYEKL. Unmatched junction bases numbered 8, after V lost 5 bases and J lost 0 bases. The CDR3 contains 18 residues. CDR3 sequence reads: CASSARSGRAANTGELFF. DNA for the CDR3: TGCGCCAGCAGCGCCCGTAGCGGGAGGGCCGCGAACACCGGGGAGCTGTTTTTT.

The chain couples TRBV3-1 to TRBJ2-7; D is ambiguous. Germline CDR1 LGHDT, CDR2 YNNKEL (reference sequence). V dropped 1 base and J dropped 5 bases, with 15 bases sitting between them. The CDR3 covers 15 residues. CDR3 sequence (DNA): TGTGCCAGCAGCCAAGCATCGACAAAGGCCCACGAGCAGTACTTC. Residues: CASSQASTKAHEQYF.

The V and J genes are TRBV11-2 and TRBJ1-5; TRBD1 might be the D (5 bases). This CDR3 contains 13 residues. Germline assignment: CDR1 SGHAT and CDR2 FQNNGV. The V gene lost 5 bases and the J gene lost 5 bases, with 10 bases spanning the gap. The DNA for the CDR3 is TGTGCCAGCAGCCCGGGGACCTATCAGCCCCAGCATTTT. This codes for CASSPGTYQPQHF.

The J gene is TRBJ2-7, the V gene TRBV9, with 11 bases identical to TRBD2. The germline V gene has CDR1 SGDLS and CDR2 YYNGEE. This CDR3 is 16 amino acids long. V lost 0 bases, J lost 4 bases, and 6 bases stayed unmatched. The CDR3, as DNA: TGTGCCAGCAGCGTAGCTACTAGCGGGAGTTGGTACGAGCAGTACTTC. It is translated as CASSVATSGSWYEQYF.

J is TRBJ2-1 and V is TRBV20-1, with D tentatively TRBD1 (6 bases). The CDR3 contains 13 residues. Germline lookup yields CDR1 DFQATT and CDR2 SNEGSKA (reference sequence). Trimming stripped 6 bases from V and 9 bases from J, with 18 bases between. The CDR3: CSARTRTDSEQFF. The CDR3 nucleotides read TGCAGTGCCCGCACGCGGACAGACAGTGAGCAGTTCTTC.

The genes are TRBV6-2 or TRBV6-3 and TRBJ2-1; 9 bases fit TRBD2. Trimming cost V 0 bases and J 3 bases; bases outside gene matches: 9. The CDR3 extends over 18 amino acids. CDR1 and CDR2 from the germline V gene are MNHEY and SVGEGT. This CDR3 is CASSYSPIAGANYNEQFF. The CDR3 DNA is TGTGCCAGCAGTTACTCCCCAATAGCGGGGGCGAACTACAATGAGCAGTTCTTC.

This clonotype was picked up many times. The chain has TRBV29-1 and TRBJ2-4; D unresolved. This CDR3 comprises 10 residues. Trimming removed 7 bases at V and 9 bases at J, with 10 bases between. Germline lookup yields CDR1 SQVTM and CDR2 ANQGSEA. CDR3 residues: CSAELGIQYF. The CDR3 nucleotides read TGCAGCGCCGAGCTAGGCATTCAGTACTTC.

Points on this clonotype: It may be a read error: a sequence one base away is much more abundant. The chain carries TRBV7-8 and TRBJ2-6; no clear D. The V end was cut by 1 base, the J end by 2 bases, with 6 bases between. This CDR3 contains 15 residues. Germline loops: CDR1 SGHVS, CDR2 FQNEAQ. DNA for the CDR3: TGTGCCAGCAGCTTAGAGGCGACTGGGGCCAACGTCCTGACTTTC. Translation: CASSLEATGANVLTF.

This clonotype was recorded a few times. The chain recombines TRBV27 with TRBJ1-2; D remains ambiguous. Germline lookup yields CDR1 MNHEY and CDR2 SMNVEV (reference sequence). This CDR3 is built from 14 residues. Trimming pared 6 bases from V and 4 bases from J, leaving 15 bases between. This CDR3 is CASRGQAEAYGYTF. The CDR3 nucleotides read TGTGCCAGCAGAGGGCAGGCGGAAGCCTATGGCTACACCTTC.

V gene TRBV30 combines with J gene TRBJ2-6; D gene ambiguous. Looked up from germline, CDR1 is GTSNPN and CDR2 is SVGIG (reference sequence). The CDR3 runs to 14 residues. V shed 6 bases and J shed 0 bases, with 9 bases lying between them. CDR3 sequence: CACRRSSGANVLTF. CDR3 nucleotide sequence: TGTGCCTGCAGACGTAGCTCTGGGGCCAACGTCCTGACTTTC.

The gene calls are TRBV5-5 and TRBJ2-1; tentatively, D is TRBD2 (8 bases). Trimming pared 1 base from V and 10 bases from J, leaving 15 bases between. Germline assignment: CDR1 SGHKS and CDR2 YYEKEE (reference sequence). The CDR3 consists of 14 residues. CDR3 loop: CASSLSGGGREQFF. The CDR3 nucleotides read TGTGCCAGCAGCTTGTCGGGAGGGGGCAGGGAGCAGTTCTTC. Together with reference TRBV5-5 and TRBJ2-1, the CDR3 gives the full variable domain: DAGVTQSPTHLIKTRGQQVTLRCSPISGHKSVSWYQQVLGQGPQFIFQYYEKEERGRGNFPDRFSARQFPNYSSELNVNALLLGDSALYLCASSLSGGGREQFFGPGTRLTVL.

This sequence joins TRBV2 and TRBJ2-7; 7 nucleotides line up with TRBD1. Germline CDR1 SNHLY, CDR2 FYNNEI. Trimming cost V 3 bases and J 2 bases; bases outside gene matches: 4. This CDR3 region has 14 residues. CDR3 DNA sequence: TGTGCCAGCAGTGATCGCGACAGGGCCTACGAGCAGTACTTC. As protein: CASSDRDRAYEQYF.

This chain links TRBV6-1 with TRBJ2-1; 7 bases agree with TRBD1. The germline CDR1 and CDR2 sequences are MNHNS and SASEGT. The CDR3 length is 17 residues. The trim removed 6 bases at V and 3 bases at J, leaving 14 bases unmatched. The chain's CDR3 is CASRDLTGTDGYNEQFF. Here the CDR3 DNA reads TGTGCCAGCAGGGACTTAACCGGGACAGATGGCTACAATGAGCAGTTCTTC.

This clonotype was found a few times. The chain links TRBV6-1 to TRBJ2-4; 11 bases align to TRBD1. The J call may be faulty, since TRBJ2-7 better matches the DNA end. Looked up from germline, CDR1 is MNHNS and CDR2 is SASEGT. This CDR3 spans 13 amino acids. The CDR3 sequence is CASRDRGLPEQYF. The CDR3 nucleotides are TGTGCCAGCAGGGACAGGGGGCTTCCCGAGCAGTACTTC.

This clonotype was observed a few times. This chain connects TRBV15 to TRBJ2-1, with a tentative D call TRBD2 (5 bases). The CDR3 runs to 16 residues. The germline gives CDR1 LNHNV, CDR2 YYDKDF (reference sequence). The V and J ends lost 0 bases and 6 bases respectively, with 15 bases between them. CDR3 in DNA: TGTGCCACCAGCAGAGAGAGGGCAAGGGCCCTCAATGAGCAGTTCTTC. This encodes CATSRERARALNEQFF.

The V gene is TRBV7-9, the J gene TRBJ2-5; D remains unclear. The germline gives CDR1 SEHNR, CDR2 FQNEAQ (reference sequence). This CDR3 has 14 amino acids. V dropped 1 base and J dropped 11 bases, with 17 bases sitting between them. CDR3 sequence: CASSLEGYYNEQYF. The CDR3 bases are TGTGCCAGCAGCTTAGAGGGATATTACAATGAGCAGTACTTC.

J is TRBJ2-7 and V is TRBV5-1; the match to TRBD1 covers 7 bases. The CDR3 sequence is 15 residues long. With V trimmed by 1 base and J by 2 bases, 6 bases remained unmatched. Per the germline V gene, CDR1 is SGHRS and CDR2 is YFSETQ. The CDR3 spells CASSLKGGSPYEQYF. CDR3 nucleotides: TGCGCCAGCAGCTTGAAAGGGGGCTCTCCCTACGAGCAGTACTTC.

This clonotype was seen repeatedly, ten times or more. This chain joins TRBV5-1 and TRBJ2-3, with 12 bases aligning to TRBD2. The trim removed 0 bases at V and 8 bases at J, leaving 7 bases unmatched. The CDR3 covers 16 residues. Germline V gene data show CDR1 as SGHRS and CDR2 as YFSETQ. CDR3 nucleotide sequence: TGCGCCAGCAGCTTGGGACTAGCGGGAGAAGGAGGTACGCAGTATTTT. Encoded protein: CASSLGLAGEGGTQYF.

This clonotype was detected a few times. This chain links TRBV29-1 with TRBJ2-1; 8 bases are a match to TRBD2. J gave up 8 bases and V 7 bases, and 25 bases lay outside the gene matches. Germline CDR1 and CDR2: SQVTM and ANQGSEA. The CDR3 sequence is 18 residues long. CDR3 amino acids: CSATGLGPLGRLGYEQFF. In nucleotides, the CDR3 is TGCAGCGCTACGGGACTAGGCCCCCTCGGGCGACTCGGCTATGAGCAGTTCTTC.

J is TRBJ2-7 and V is TRBV29-1, with a weak D call TRBD2 (6 bases). The germline V gene has CDR1 SQVTM and CDR2 ANQGSEA. The CDR3 has 12 amino acids. Trimming stripped 1 base from V and 3 bases from J, with 7 bases between. DNA for the CDR3: TGCAGCGTTGAAGCGGGGGTCTACGAGCAGTACTTC. It yields the protein CSVEAGVYEQYF.

This clonotype showed up just a few times. CDR3 sequence (DNA): TGTGCCAGCAGCGGGGGGACTCGGAGCACAGATACGCAGTATTTT. It yields the protein CASSGGTRSTDTQYF. This rearrangement joins TRBV9 to TRBJ2-3; D perhaps matches TRBD2 (6 bases). V lost 3 bases, J lost 0 bases, and 11 bases lay in between. The CDR3 is made up of 15 amino acids. Per germline, CDR1 SGDLS and CDR2 YYNGEE.

This clonotype was picked up a small number of times. The chain couples TRBV6-5 to TRBJ2-5; the match to TRBD2 covers 12 bases. Germline V lookup: CDR1 MNHEY, CDR2 SVGAGI. V lost 6 bases, J lost 5 bases, and 10 bases stayed unmatched. The CDR3 consists of 16 residues. In nucleotides, the CDR3 is TGTGCCAGCAGGAAGCCGGGACTAGCGGGCCGGGAGACCCAGTACTTC. Protein product: CASRKPGLAGRETQYF.